This T cell receptor beta chain was documented in a study of blood T cell repertoires in COVID-19. Study information: The origin of the acute and convalescent COVID-19 samples was the United States, Italy and Spain. T cells, B-cell-depleted T cells, or PBMCs provided the cDNA or gDNA that served as material.

Trimming cost V 2 bases and J 0 bases, with 16 bases left between them. Germline V gene data show CDR1 as GTSNPN and CDR2 as SVGIG (reference sequence). The CDR3 is 17 amino acids. As originally analysed: Scientists estimated how many nucleated cells there were by amplifying reference gene primers. Some clones are missing from TCRdb's copy, which holds only in-frame ones; the method was immunoSEQ multiplex PCR. The DNA was the basis for D and trimming; V, J and clone size are from that table. The table records approximately 100,000 clones, about 88% of them present only once. The sequencing sample was made of peripheral blood. The V and J genes are TRBV30 and TRBJ2-2; D possibly corresponds to TRBD2 (7 bases). The sequence was collected from a human donor in a cohort sampled during active COVID-19. The CDR3 coding sequence is TGTGCCTGGAGTTATTGGGCGGGGGCTTCGAACACCGGGGAGCTGTTTTTT. Its translation is CAWSYWAGASNTGELFF.